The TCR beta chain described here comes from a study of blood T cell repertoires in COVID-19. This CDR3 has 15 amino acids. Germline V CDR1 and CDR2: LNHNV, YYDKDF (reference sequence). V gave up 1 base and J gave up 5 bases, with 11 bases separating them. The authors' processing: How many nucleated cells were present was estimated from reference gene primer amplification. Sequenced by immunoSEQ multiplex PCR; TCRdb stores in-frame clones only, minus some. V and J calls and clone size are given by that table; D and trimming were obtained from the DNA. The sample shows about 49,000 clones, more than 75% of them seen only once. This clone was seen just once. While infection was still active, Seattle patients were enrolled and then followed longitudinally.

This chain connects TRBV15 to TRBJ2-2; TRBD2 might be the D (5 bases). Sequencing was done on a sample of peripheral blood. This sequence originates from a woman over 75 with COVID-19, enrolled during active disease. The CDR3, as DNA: TGTGCCACCAGCAGAGGGAATAGCGTAACCGGGGAGCTGTTTTTT. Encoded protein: CATSRGNSVTGELFF.